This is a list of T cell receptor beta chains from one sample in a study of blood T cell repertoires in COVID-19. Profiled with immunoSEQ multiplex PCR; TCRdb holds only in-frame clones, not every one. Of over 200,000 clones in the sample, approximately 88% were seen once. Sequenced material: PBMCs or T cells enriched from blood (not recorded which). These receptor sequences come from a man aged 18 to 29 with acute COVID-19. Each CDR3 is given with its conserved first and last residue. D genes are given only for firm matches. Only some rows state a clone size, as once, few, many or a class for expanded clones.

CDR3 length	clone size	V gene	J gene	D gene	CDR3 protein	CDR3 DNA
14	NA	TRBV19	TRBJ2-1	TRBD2	CASSWAGGRNEQFF	TGTGCCAGTAGTTGGGCGGGAGGGCGAAATGAGCAGTTCTTC
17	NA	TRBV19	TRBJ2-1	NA	CASSNTRDLSSYNEQFF	TGTGCCAGTAGTAACACGAGGGACTTGAGCTCCTACAATGAGCAGTTCTTC
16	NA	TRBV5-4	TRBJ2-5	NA	CASSSPGAPGGETQYF	TGTGCCAGCAGCTCGCCAGGGGCCCCGGGGGGAGAGACCCAGTACTTC
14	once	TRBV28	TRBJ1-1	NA	CASSAGIVNTEAFF	TGTGCCAGCAGCGCAGGGATTGTGAACACTGAAGCTTTCTTT
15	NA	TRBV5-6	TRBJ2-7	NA	CASSTPERRYYEQYF	TGTGCCAGCAGCACCCCCGAGCGGAGGTACTACGAGCAGTACTTC
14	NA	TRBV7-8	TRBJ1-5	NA	CASSLRGWDQPQHF	TGTGCCAGCAGCTTACGAGGGTGGGATCAGCCCCAGCATTTT
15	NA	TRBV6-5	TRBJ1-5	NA	CASSPVDSSNQPQHF	TGTGCCAGCAGTCCTGTCGACAGTAGCAATCAGCCCCAGCATTTT
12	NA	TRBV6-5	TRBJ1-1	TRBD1	CASDRVGTEAFF	TGTGCCAGTGACAGGGTGGGCACTGAAGCTTTCTTT
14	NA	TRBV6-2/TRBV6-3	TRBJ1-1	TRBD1	CASSSGTGGTKAFF	TGTGCCAGCAGTTCCGGGACAGGGGGGACGAAAGCTTTCTTT
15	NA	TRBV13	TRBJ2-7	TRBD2	CASRRGGGRESEQYF	TGTGCCAGCAGGCGAGGAGGCGGGAGGGAAAGCGAGCAGTACTTC
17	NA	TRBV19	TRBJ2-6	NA	CASSILAGDSGANVLTF	TGTGCCAGTAGTATCCTAGCAGGGGACTCTGGGGCCAACGTCCTGACTTTC
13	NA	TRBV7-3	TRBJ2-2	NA	CASSQTQAGELFF	TGTGCCAGCAGCCAAACACAGGCCGGGGAGCTGTTTTTT
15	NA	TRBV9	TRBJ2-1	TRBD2	CASSVGLAGYNEQFF	TGTGCCAGCAGCGTAGGACTAGCGGGCTACAATGAGCAGTTCTTC
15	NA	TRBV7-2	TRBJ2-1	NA	CASSLRSGVSNEQFF	TGTGCCAGCAGCTTACGGTCAGGGGTGAGCAATGAGCAGTTCTTC
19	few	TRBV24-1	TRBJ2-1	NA	CATSDGDVGGRSSYNEQFF	TGTGCCACCAGTGATGGGGATGTGGGGGGGCGAAGCTCCTACAATGAGCAGTTCTTC
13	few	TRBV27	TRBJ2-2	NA	CASRMTSTGELFF	TGTGCCAGCCGGATGACATCTACCGGGGAGCTGTTTTTT
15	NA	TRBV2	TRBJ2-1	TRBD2	CASSESGSRYNEQFF	TGTGCCAGCAGTGAAAGCGGGAGCCGATACAATGAGCAGTTCTTC
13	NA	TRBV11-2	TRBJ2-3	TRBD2	CASSLLREDTQYF	TGTGCCAGCAGCCTACTGCGGGAGGATACGCAGTATTTT
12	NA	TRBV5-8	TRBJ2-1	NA	CASSTLRNEQFF	TGTGCCAGCAGCACCCTACGCAATGAGCAGTTCTTC
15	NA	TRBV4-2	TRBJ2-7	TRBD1	CASSLSGGGSYEQYF	TGTGCCAGCAGCCTATCAGGGGGTGGGTCCTACGAGCAGTACTTC
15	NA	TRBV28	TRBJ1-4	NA	CASRKSGTSPEKLFF	TGTGCCAGCAGAAAATCCGGGACAAGTCCTGAAAAACTGTTTTTT
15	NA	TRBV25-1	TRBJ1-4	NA	CASSGLSLGAEKLFF	TGTGCCAGCAGTGGACTTAGTCTGGGGGCGGAAAAACTGTTTTTT
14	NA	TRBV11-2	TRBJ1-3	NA	CASSLAGVGNTIYF	TGTGCCAGCAGCTTAGCAGGGGTTGGAAACACCATATATTTT
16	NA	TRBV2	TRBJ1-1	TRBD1	CATRGRDRVTNTEAFF	TGTGCCACCCGGGGGAGAGACAGGGTAACAAACACTGAAGCTTTCTTT
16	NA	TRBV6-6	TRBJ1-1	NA	CASSYYGGGASTEAFF	TGTGCCAGCAGTTACTATGGGGGGGGCGCCAGCACTGAAGCTTTCTTT
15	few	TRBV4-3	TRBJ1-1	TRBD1	CASSQDRQGDTEAFF	TGCGCCAGCAGCCAAGATAGACAGGGCGACACTGAAGCTTTCTTT
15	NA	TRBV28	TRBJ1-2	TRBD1	CASTLTMTGEIGYTF	TGTGCCAGCACCTTGACGATGACAGGGGAAATTGGCTACACCTTC
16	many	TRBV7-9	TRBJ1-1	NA	CASSELGPGRPTEAFF	TGTGCCAGCAGCGAATTAGGACCGGGGAGACCCACTGAAGCTTTCTTT
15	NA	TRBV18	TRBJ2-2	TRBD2	CASSGTSGNTGELFF	TGTGCCAGCTCCGGGACTAGCGGGAACACCGGGGAGCTGTTTTTT
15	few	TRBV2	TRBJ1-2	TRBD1	CASSEGTGFSNGYTF	TGTGCCAGCAGTGAAGGGACAGGGTTTTCAAATGGCTACACCTTC
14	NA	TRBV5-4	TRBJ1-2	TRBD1	CASNPTGGDYGYTF	TGTGCCAGCAACCCGACAGGGGGCGACTATGGCTACACCTTC
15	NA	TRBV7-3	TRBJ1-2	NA	CASSPGPTSNYGYTF	TGTGCCAGCAGTCCGGGTCCGACCTCCAACTATGGCTACACCTTC
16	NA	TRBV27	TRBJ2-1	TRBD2	CASRVGGSGSYNEQFF	TGTGCCAGCAGAGTGGGAGGGAGTGGGTCCTACAATGAGCAGTTCTTC
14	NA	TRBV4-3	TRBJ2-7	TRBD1	CASSEDRLIYEQYF	TGCGCCAGCAGCGAGGACAGGCTGATCTACGAGCAGTACTTC
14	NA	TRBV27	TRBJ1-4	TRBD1	CASRKGQGNEKLFF	TGTGCCAGCAGGAAGGGACAGGGGAATGAAAAACTGTTTTTT
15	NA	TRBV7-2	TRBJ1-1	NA	CASSFPGYMNTEAFF	TGTGCCAGCAGCTTTCCGGGTTACATGAACACTGAAGCTTTCTTT
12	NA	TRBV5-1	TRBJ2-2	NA	CASSAPQGELFF	TGCGCCAGCTCCGCCCCCCAGGGGGAGCTGTTTTTT
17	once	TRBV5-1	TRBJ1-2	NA	CASSPEGGEVVRYGYTF	TGCGCCAGCAGCCCGGAGGGTGGGGAGGTTGTACGCTATGGCTACACCTTC
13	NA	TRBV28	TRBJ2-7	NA	CASIQIRVSEQYF	TGTGCCAGCATACAGATCAGGGTTTCCGAGCAGTACTTC
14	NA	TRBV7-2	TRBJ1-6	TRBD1	CASSLWQGGSPLHF	TGTGCCAGCAGCCTATGGCAGGGGGGCTCACCCCTCCACTTT
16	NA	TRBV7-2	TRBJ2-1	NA	CASIGGWVGVLNEQFF	TGTGCCAGCATCGGGGGTTGGGTGGGAGTCTTAAATGAGCAGTTCTTC
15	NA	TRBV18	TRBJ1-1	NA	CASSPPKGMNTEAFF	TGTGCCAGCTCACCACCGAAGGGGATGAACACTGAAGCTTTCTTT
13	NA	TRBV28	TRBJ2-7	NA	CASSLSSLDEQYF	TGTGCCAGCAGTTTATCTAGCCTAGACGAGCAGTACTTC
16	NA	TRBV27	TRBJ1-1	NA	CASARQGTPLNTEAFF	TGTGCCAGCGCGCGCCAGGGGACGCCCTTGAACACTGAAGCTTTCTTT
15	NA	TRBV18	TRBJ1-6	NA	CASSPVGGGNSPLHF	TGTGCCAGCTCACCGGTTGGAGGAGGGAATTCACCCCTCCACTTT
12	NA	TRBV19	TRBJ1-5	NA	CASSIGGREEHF	TGTGCCAGTAGTATAGGAGGCAGGGAAGAGCATTTT
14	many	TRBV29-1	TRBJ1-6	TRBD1	CSVVRDRRNSPLHF	TGCAGCGTTGTCCGGGACAGGCGTAATTCACCCCTCCACTTT
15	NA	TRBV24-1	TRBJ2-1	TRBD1	CATSETGGGSNEQFF	TGTGCCACCAGCGAGACAGGGGGCGGGTCAAATGAGCAGTTCTTC